One and the same sample provided the 8 T cell receptor beta chains below, sequenced in a study of resident and recirculating memory T cells in vitiligo. Here immunoSEQ multiplex PCR was the method, and the copy in TCRdb shows in-frame clones only, minus some. The sample lists tens of thousands of clones, approximately 90% seen once, with about 5% in the top ten. Specimen: blood. The receptors originated from a male donor with vitiligo.

The gene calls are TRBV10-3 and TRBJ2-5; TRBD1 matches 8 bases. Trimming at V came to 7 bases and at J to 4 bases, leaving 8 bases not matched to a gene. This CDR3 contains 14 residues. Germline loops: CDR1 ENHRY, CDR2 SYGVKD. CDR3 in DNA: TGTGCCATCACTGGGACAGGTGAACGAGAGACCCAGTACTTC. Amino acids: CAITGTGERETQYF.

V usage is TRBV7-2 and J usage is TRBJ2-1; weak D call: TRBD2 (8 bases). The CDR3 is 19 residues long. Germline CDR1 SGHTA, CDR2 FQGNSA. Trimming removed 2 bases at V and 0 bases at J, with 20 bases between. The CDR3: CASSLRGLLAGLSYNEQFF. DNA of the CDR3: TGTGCCAGCAGCTTAAGGGGGCTGCTAGCGGGCCTCTCCTACAATGAGCAGTTCTTC.

The chain recombines TRBV7-8 with TRBJ1-2; tentatively, D is TRBD1 (5 bases). V was cut by 1 base and J by 6 bases, with 12 bases left in between. Per the germline V gene, CDR1 is SGHVS and CDR2 is FQNEAQ. The CDR3 length is 14 residues. The CDR3 is CASSLGSGLDGYTF. CDR3 DNA: TGTGCCAGCAGCTTAGGGTCAGGGTTGGATGGCTACACCTTC.

This chain connects TRBV4-1 to TRBJ2-3; TRBD2 matches at 10 bases. Germline trimming cut 0 bases from V and 2 bases from J; bases unmatched to any gene: 2. The germline CDR1 and CDR2 sequences are MGHRA and YSYEKL. The CDR3 is 16 amino acids. In DNA form, the CDR3 reads TGCGCCAGCAGCCAAGAGGGACTAGCGAACACAGATACGCAGTATTTT. This sequence encodes CASSQEGLANTDTQYF.

V and J are TRBV29-1 and TRBJ2-7; a possible D gene is TRBD1 (5 bases). V lost 2 bases, J lost 0 bases, and 5 bases lay in between. CDR1 SQVTM and CDR2 ANQGSEA come from the germline V gene. This CDR3 has 12 amino acids. This CDR3 reads CSVEQGSYEQYF. The CDR3 DNA reads as TGCAGCGTTGAACAGGGCTCCTACGAGCAGTACTTC.

The V call is TRBV19, the J call TRBJ2-7, with D tentatively TRBD1 (6 bases). The ends were cut back, 4 bases at V and 3 bases at J, with 13 bases in the middle. This CDR3 has 14 residues. From germline, CDR1 is LNHDA and CDR2 SQIVND (reference sequence). The CDR3 region has the DNA TGTGCCAGTAGTAAACCCGGGACAATCTACGAGCAGTACTTC. Protein: CASSKPGTIYEQYF.

This clone was observed once. The V gene is TRBV10-2, the J gene TRBJ2-7, with 8 bases lining up with TRBD2. This CDR3 comprises 13 residues. Trimming cost V 2 bases and J 5 bases; bases outside gene matches: 2. Germline values: CDR1 WSHSY, CDR2 SAAADI. This chain's CDR3 is CASSEISGNEQYF. The CDR3 DNA follows: TGCGCCAGCAGTGAGATTAGCGGGAACGAGCAGTACTTC.

CDR3 bases: TGTGCCAGCAGCGCCCTGGGACTAGCGGGAGTCAATGAGCAGTTCTTC. This gives the protein CASSALGLAGVNEQFF. This chain links TRBV9 with TRBJ2-1; TRBD2 agrees at 14 bases. Per germline, CDR1 SGDLS and CDR2 YYNGEE. Losses at the gene ends were 3 bases for V and 6 bases for J; bases not matched to a gene: 5. The CDR3 has 16 amino acids.